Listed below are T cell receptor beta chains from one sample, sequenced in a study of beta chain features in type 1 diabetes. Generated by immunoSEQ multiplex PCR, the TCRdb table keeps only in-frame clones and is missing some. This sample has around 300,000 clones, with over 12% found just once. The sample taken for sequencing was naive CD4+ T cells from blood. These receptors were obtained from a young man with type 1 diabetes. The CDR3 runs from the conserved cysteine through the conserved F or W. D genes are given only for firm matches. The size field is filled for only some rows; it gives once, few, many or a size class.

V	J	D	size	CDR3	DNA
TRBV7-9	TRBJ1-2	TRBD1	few	CASSPTGFYGYTF	TGTGCCAGCAGTCCGACAGGGTTTTATGGCTACACCTTC
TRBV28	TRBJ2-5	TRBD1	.	CASSLEGARETQYF	TGTGCCAGCAGTTTAGAGGGGGCGCGAGAGACCCAGTACTTC
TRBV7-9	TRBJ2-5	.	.	CASSHEIVETQYF	TGTGCCAGCAGCCATGAAATAGTGGAGACCCAGTACTTC
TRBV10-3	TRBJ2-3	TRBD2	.	CAASSGFTDTQYF	TGTGCCGCATCTAGCGGCTTCACAGATACGCAGTATTTT
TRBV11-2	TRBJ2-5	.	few	CASSLDPFQETQYF	TGTGCCAGCAGCTTAGATCCTTTCCAAGAGACCCAGTACTTC
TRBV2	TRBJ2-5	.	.	CASRRGETQYF	TGTGCCAGCAGGCGGGGAGAGACCCAGTACTTC
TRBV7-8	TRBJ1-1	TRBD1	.	CASSPQGVRTEAFF	TGTGCCAGCAGCCCACAGGGGGTTCGGACTGAAGCTTTCTTT
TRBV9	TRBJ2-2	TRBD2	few	CASSVGGSGYTGELFF	TGTGCCAGCAGCGTGGGAGGGAGCGGTTACACCGGGGAGCTGTTTTTT
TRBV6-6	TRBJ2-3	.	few	CASMFSGSTDTQYF	TGTGCCAGCATGTTTAGCGGAAGCACAGATACGCAGTATTTT
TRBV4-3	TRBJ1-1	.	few	CASSLNPQGLSGAFF	TGCGCCAGCAGCCTCAACCCCCAGGGGCTCTCGGGAGCTTTCTTT
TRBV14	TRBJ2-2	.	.	CASSRGHIGELFF	TGTGCCAGCAGCCGAGGACACATCGGGGAGCTGTTTTTT
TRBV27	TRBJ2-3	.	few	CASSLAQKRDTQYF	TGTGCCAGCAGTTTGGCCCAGAAACGAGATACGCAGTATTTT
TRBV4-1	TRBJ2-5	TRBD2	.	CASSQKGAGGRETQYF	TGCGCCAGCAGCCAAAAAGGAGCGGGGGGGCGGGAGACCCAGTACTTC
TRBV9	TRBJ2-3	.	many	CASSVGADTQYF	TGTGCCAGCAGCGTAGGCGCAGATACGCAGTATTTT
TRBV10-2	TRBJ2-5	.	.	CASSATGRAETQYF	TGCGCCAGCAGTGCGACAGGCCGAGCAGAGACCCAGTACTTC
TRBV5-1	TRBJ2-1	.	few	CASSLLDRYNEQFF	TGCGCCAGCAGCTTACTGGACAGATACAATGAGCAGTTCTTC
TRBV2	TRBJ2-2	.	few	CASSDFEGSTGELFF	TGTGCCAGCAGTGATTTCGAGGGAAGCACCGGGGAGCTGTTTTTT
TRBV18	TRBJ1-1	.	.	CASSPQAAENTEAFF	TGTGCCAGCTCACCACAGGCAGCGGAGAACACTGAAGCTTTCTTT
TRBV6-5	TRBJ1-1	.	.	CASSYEVNTEAFF	TGTGCCAGCAGTTACGAGGTGAACACTGAAGCTTTCTTT
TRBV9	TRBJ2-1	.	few	CASSVGTTYNEQFF	TGTGCCAGCAGCGTCGGGACAACTTACAATGAGCAGTTCTTC
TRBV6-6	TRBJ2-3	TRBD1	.	CASSSRDRGGDTQYF	TGTGCCAGCAGTTCCCGGGACAGGGGTGGAGATACGCAGTATTTT
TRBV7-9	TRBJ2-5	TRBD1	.	CASSFQIGQEQETQYF	TGTGCCAGCAGCTTCCAGATAGGACAGGAGCAGGAGACCCAGTACTTC
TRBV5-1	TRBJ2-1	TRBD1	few	CASSQSGQKSSYNEQFF	TGCGCCAGCAGCCAATCGGGACAGAAGAGCTCCTACAATGAGCAGTTCTTC
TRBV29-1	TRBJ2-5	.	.	CSVYLGLQETQYF	TGCAGCGTTTATTTAGGACTCCAAGAGACCCAGTACTTC
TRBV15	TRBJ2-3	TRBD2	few	CATSRGSGYTDTQYF	TGTGCCACCAGCAGAGGTAGCGGGTACACAGATACGCAGTATTTT
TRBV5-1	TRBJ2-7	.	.	CASSLELGEQYF	TGCGCCAGCAGCTTGGAACTAGGCGAGCAGTACTTC
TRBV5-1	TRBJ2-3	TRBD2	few	CASSPRLAVTDTQYF	TGCGCCAGCAGCCCACGACTAGCGGTCACAGATACGCAGTATTTT
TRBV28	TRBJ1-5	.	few	CASSLRQGLAVHQPQHF	TGTGCCAGCAGTTTAAGGCAGGGGCTAGCAGTACATCAGCCCCAGCATTTT
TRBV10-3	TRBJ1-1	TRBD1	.	CAIRKGQGSTEAFF	TGTGCCATCAGGAAGGGACAGGGAAGCACTGAAGCTTTCTTT
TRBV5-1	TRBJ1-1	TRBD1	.	CASSLGGQGNTEAFF	TGCGCCAGCAGCTTGGGGGGACAGGGGAACACTGAAGCTTTCTTT
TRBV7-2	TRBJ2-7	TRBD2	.	CASGAGVDYEQYF	TGTGCAAGCGGGGCGGGAGTAGACTACGAGCAGTACTTC
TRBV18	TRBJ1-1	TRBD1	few	CASSPVDGQGGTEAFF	TGTGCCAGCTCACCAGTGGACGGGCAGGGGGGCACTGAAGCTTTCTTT
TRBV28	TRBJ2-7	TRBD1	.	CASSLIPGQGIYEQYF	TGTGCCAGCAGTTTAATCCCGGGACAGGGGATCTACGAGCAGTACTTC
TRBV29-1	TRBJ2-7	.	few	CSVLSPSPIYEQYF	TGCAGCGTTCTAAGCCCATCGCCTATATACGAGCAGTACTTC
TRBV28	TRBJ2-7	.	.	CASSRTYEQYF	TGTGCCAGCAGTCGTACTTACGAGCAGTACTTC
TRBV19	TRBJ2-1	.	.	CASKSRVVNEQFF	TGTGCCAGTAAGTCGAGGGTTGTGAATGAGCAGTTCTTC
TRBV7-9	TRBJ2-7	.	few	CASSAEQGGQYF	TGTGCCAGCAGCGCCGAACAGGGCGGGCAGTACTTC
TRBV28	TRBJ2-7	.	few	CASSFGTRYEQYF	TGTGCCAGCAGTTTCGGGACTCGTTACGAGCAGTACTTC
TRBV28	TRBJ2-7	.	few	CASGQFYEQYF	TGTGCCAGTGGACAGTTCTACGAGCAGTACTTC
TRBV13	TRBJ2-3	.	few	CASSSLPTDTQYF	TGTGCCAGCAGCTCCCTACCCACAGATACGCAGTATTTT
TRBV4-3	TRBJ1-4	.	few	CASSHRPAVGAEKLFF	TGCGCCAGCAGCCATCGACCGGCGGTGGGTGCTGAAAAACTGTTTTTT
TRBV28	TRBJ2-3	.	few	CASSNPQGLGDTQYF	TGTGCCAGCAGTAACCCTCAGGGGCTGGGGGATACGCAGTATTTT